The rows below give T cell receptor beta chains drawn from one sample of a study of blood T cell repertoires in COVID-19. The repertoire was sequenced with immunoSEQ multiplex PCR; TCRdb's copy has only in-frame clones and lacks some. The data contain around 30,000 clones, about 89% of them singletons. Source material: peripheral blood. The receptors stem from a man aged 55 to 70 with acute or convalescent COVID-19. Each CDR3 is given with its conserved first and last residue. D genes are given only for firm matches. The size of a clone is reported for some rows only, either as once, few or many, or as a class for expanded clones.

cdr3_nt: TGTGCCAGCAGCTTGGAAGGGGGTCGATGGGAAAAACTGTTTTTT; cdr3_aa: CASSLEGGRWEKLFF; clone_size: .; d_call: .; cdr3_length: 15; j_call: TRBJ1-4; v_call: TRBV5-5
cdr3_nt: TGTGCCAGCAGTTTACAGGGGGCGATAACTGAAGCTTTCTTT; cdr3_aa: CASSLQGAITEAFF; clone_size: .; d_call: TRBD1; cdr3_length: 14; j_call: TRBJ1-1; v_call: TRBV7-2
cdr3_nt: TGTGCCAGCAGTGAACCCCGGACAGGGGGTTCCTATGGCTACACCTTC; cdr3_aa: CASSEPRTGGSYGYTF; clone_size: .; d_call: TRBD1; cdr3_length: 16; j_call: TRBJ1-2; v_call: TRBV25-1
cdr3_nt: TGTGCCACCAGTGAGGGACAGTCCACAGATACGCAGTATTTT; cdr3_aa: CATSEGQSTDTQYF; clone_size: .; d_call: TRBD1; cdr3_length: 14; j_call: TRBJ2-3; v_call: TRBV24-1
cdr3_nt: TGTGCCAGTAGTAGGACAGTCGCGGCTGAAGCTTTCTTT; cdr3_aa: CASSRTVAAEAFF; clone_size: .; d_call: .; cdr3_length: 13; j_call: TRBJ1-1; v_call: TRBV19
cdr3_nt: TGTGCCAGCACCCAAGGGGACAGGAGCCTGTATTTT; cdr3_aa: CASTQGDRSLYF; clone_size: .; d_call: TRBD1; cdr3_length: 12; j_call: TRBJ2-3; v_call: TRBV7-3
cdr3_nt: TGCGCCAGCAGCTTGGGGGCCCGCGAGCAGTACTTC; cdr3_aa: CASSLGAREQYF; clone_size: .; d_call: .; cdr3_length: 12; j_call: TRBJ2-7; v_call: TRBV5-1
cdr3_nt: TGTGCCACCGAGGGGGACAGGGGCGTAAATGAGCAGTTCTTC; cdr3_aa: CATEGDRGVNEQFF; clone_size: .; d_call: TRBD1; cdr3_length: 14; j_call: TRBJ2-1; v_call: TRBV6-5
cdr3_nt: TGCGCCAGCAGCCAAGGGACTAGGTCGGATACGCAGTATTTT; cdr3_aa: CASSQGTRSDTQYF; clone_size: .; d_call: TRBD2; cdr3_length: 14; j_call: TRBJ2-3; v_call: TRBV4-3
cdr3_nt: TGTGCCACCAGTGAAGGTCAGGGAAATGAAAAACTGTTTTTT; cdr3_aa: CATSEGQGNEKLFF; clone_size: .; d_call: .; cdr3_length: 14; j_call: TRBJ1-4; v_call: TRBV24-1
cdr3_nt: TGTGCCAGCAGCCCCTCAGGGGCAACTAATGAAAAACTGTTTTTT; cdr3_aa: CASSPSGATNEKLFF; clone_size: .; d_call: .; cdr3_length: 15; j_call: TRBJ1-4; v_call: TRBV28
cdr3_nt: TGCGCCAGCAGCCAACCCAGACAGGGATCGAACTATGGCTACACCTTC; cdr3_aa: CASSQPRQGSNYGYTF; clone_size: .; d_call: TRBD1; cdr3_length: 16; j_call: TRBJ1-2; v_call: TRBV4-1
cdr3_nt: TGTGCCAGCAGCCCCCGAGCGGGAGTGTCCTACAATGAGCAGTTCTTC; cdr3_aa: CASSPRAGVSYNEQFF; clone_size: .; d_call: TRBD2; cdr3_length: 16; j_call: TRBJ2-1; v_call: TRBV3-1/TRBV3-2
cdr3_nt: TGTGCCAGCTCACTACGGACAGGGGGAACTAATGAAAAACTGTTTTTT; cdr3_aa: CASSLRTGGTNEKLFF; clone_size: once; d_call: TRBD1; cdr3_length: 16; j_call: TRBJ1-4; v_call: TRBV18
cdr3_nt: TGTGCCAGCAGCAGACAACTTTTAGGACTAGCGGGTCGCACCGGGGAGCTGTTTTTT; cdr3_aa: CASSRQLLGLAGRTGELFF; clone_size: .; d_call: TRBD2; cdr3_length: 19; j_call: TRBJ2-2; v_call: TRBV11-3
cdr3_nt: TGCGCCAGCAGGACCCCGGGACAAAGTACTGAAGCTTTCTTT; cdr3_aa: CASRTPGQSTEAFF; clone_size: .; d_call: .; cdr3_length: 14; j_call: TRBJ1-1; v_call: TRBV5-1
cdr3_nt: TGTGCCAGCAGCCAAGGATTTAGGGCTAGCGGAAGGGCTAATGAGCAGTTCTTC; cdr3_aa: CASSQGFRASGRANEQFF; clone_size: .; d_call: TRBD2; cdr3_length: 18; j_call: TRBJ2-1; v_call: TRBV4-2
cdr3_nt: TGTGCCAGCAGCTTAGGGCGGGGGACTAGCGGTTACAATGAGCAGTTCTTC; cdr3_aa: CASSLGRGTSGYNEQFF; clone_size: .; d_call: TRBD2; cdr3_length: 17; j_call: TRBJ2-1; v_call: TRBV7-2